The rows below give T cell receptor beta chains drawn from one sample of a study of shared clonotypes between healthy human individuals. Method: immunoSEQ multiplex PCR; TCRdb's copy keeps in-frame clones and lacks some. The table includes hundreds of thousands of clones, around 72% detected once. Sequenced material: memory CD4+ T cells sorted from blood. These receptors came from a young woman in good health. CDR3s include the opening cysteine and the closing phenylalanine or tryptophan. Each record gives: V gene, D gene, clone size, J gene, CDR3 protein, CDR3 DNA. The D gene is left open where the match is weak. Expanded clones get a size class; other rows say once, few or many, or leave the size out.

v_gene: TRBV18
d_gene: TRBD1
abundance: -
j_gene: TRBJ1-2
CDR3aa: CASSPPGQGAGDGYTF
CDR3nt: TGTGCCAGCTCACCACCGGGACAGGGTGCCGGGGATGGCTACACCTTC

v_gene: TRBV27
d_gene: TRBD1
abundance: once
j_gene: TRBJ2-7
CDR3aa: CASSLWGRGSYEQYF
CDR3nt: TGTGCCAGCAGTTTATGGGGCAGGGGGTCCTACGAGCAGTACTTC

v_gene: TRBV9
d_gene: -
abundance: -
j_gene: TRBJ1-5
CDR3aa: CASSVARSGPFNQPQHF
CDR3nt: TGTGCCAGCAGCGTAGCAAGGTCAGGGCCTTTCAATCAGCCCCAGCATTTT

v_gene: TRBV7-9
d_gene: TRBD2
abundance: -
j_gene: TRBJ2-2
CDR3aa: CASSLTSGRASSTGELFF
CDR3nt: TGTGCCAGCAGCTTGACTAGCGGGAGGGCCTCGAGCACCGGGGAGCTGTTTTTT

v_gene: TRBV5-1
d_gene: -
abundance: many
j_gene: TRBJ2-3
CDR3aa: CASSLGQVPDTQYF
CDR3nt: TGCGCCAGCAGCTTGGGCCAGGTCCCAGATACGCAGTATTTT

v_gene: TRBV5-1
d_gene: -
abundance: -
j_gene: TRBJ1-3
CDR3aa: CASSLGTTGNTIYF
CDR3nt: TGCGCCAGCAGCTTAGGGACCACTGGAAACACCATATATTTT

v_gene: TRBV29-1
d_gene: -
abundance: -
j_gene: TRBJ2-7
CDR3aa: CSVAGAAIPYEQYF
CDR3nt: TGCAGCGTTGCCGGGGCAGCTATACCCTACGAGCAGTACTTC

v_gene: TRBV29-1
d_gene: -
abundance: -
j_gene: TRBJ1-2
CDR3aa: CSVVERGYTF
CDR3nt: TGCAGCGTTGTGGAGAGGGGCTACACCTTC

v_gene: TRBV5-1
d_gene: -
abundance: many
j_gene: TRBJ2-1
CDR3aa: CASSVDTSSYNEQFF
CDR3nt: TGCGCCAGCAGCGTAGACACGTCGTCCTACAATGAGCAGTTCTTC

v_gene: TRBV27
d_gene: -
abundance: -
j_gene: TRBJ1-2
CDR3aa: CASRQEGSPTDYGYTF
CDR3nt: TGTGCCAGCCGCCAAGAGGGGTCCCCAACGGACTATGGCTACACCTTC

v_gene: TRBV18
d_gene: TRBD1
abundance: -
j_gene: TRBJ2-1
CDR3aa: CASSLGQGEYNEQFF
CDR3nt: TGTGCCAGCTCACTTGGACAGGGGGAGTACAATGAGCAGTTCTTC

v_gene: TRBV19
d_gene: -
abundance: -
j_gene: TRBJ1-2
CDR3aa: CASSIHGQPDGYTF
CDR3nt: TGTGCCAGTAGTATACATGGACAGCCAGATGGCTACACCTTC

v_gene: TRBV28
d_gene: TRBD1
abundance: few
j_gene: TRBJ1-5
CDR3aa: CASSFRGREPQHF
CDR3nt: TGTGCCAGCAGTTTCAGGGGGCGGGAGCCCCAGCATTTT

v_gene: TRBV28
d_gene: -
abundance: -
j_gene: TRBJ2-1
CDR3aa: CASLERENEQFF
CDR3nt: TGTGCCTCCCTGGAGAGGGAAAATGAGCAGTTCTTC

v_gene: TRBV28
d_gene: -
abundance: -
j_gene: TRBJ2-1
CDR3aa: CASSLRGGYNEQFF
CDR3nt: TGTGCCAGCAGTTTACGGGGCGGCTACAATGAGCAGTTCTTC